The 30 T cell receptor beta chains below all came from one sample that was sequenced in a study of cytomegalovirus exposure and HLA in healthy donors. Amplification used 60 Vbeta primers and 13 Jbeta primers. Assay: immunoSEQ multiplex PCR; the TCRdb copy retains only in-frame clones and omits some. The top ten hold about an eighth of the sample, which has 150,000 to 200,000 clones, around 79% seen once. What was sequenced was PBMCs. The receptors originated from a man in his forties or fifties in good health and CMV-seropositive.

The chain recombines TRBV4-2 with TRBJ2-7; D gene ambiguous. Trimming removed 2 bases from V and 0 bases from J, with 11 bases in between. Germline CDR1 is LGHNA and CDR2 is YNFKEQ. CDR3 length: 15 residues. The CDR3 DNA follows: TGTGCCAGCAGCCAAACCCCATGGAGCTCCTACGAGCAGTACTTC. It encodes CASSQTPWSSYEQYF.

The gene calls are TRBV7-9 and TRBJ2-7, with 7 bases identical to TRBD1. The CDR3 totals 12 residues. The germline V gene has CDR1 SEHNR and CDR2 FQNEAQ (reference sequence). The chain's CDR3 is CSSSSTGDEQYV. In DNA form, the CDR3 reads TGTTCCAGCAGCTCTACAGGGGACGAGCAGTACGTC.

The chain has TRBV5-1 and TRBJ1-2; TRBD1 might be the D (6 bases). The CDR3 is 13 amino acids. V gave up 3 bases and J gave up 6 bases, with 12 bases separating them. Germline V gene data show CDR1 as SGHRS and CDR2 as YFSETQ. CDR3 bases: TGCGCCAGCAGCTCACAGGGCAGGGATGGCTACACCTTC. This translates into CASSSQGRDGYTF.

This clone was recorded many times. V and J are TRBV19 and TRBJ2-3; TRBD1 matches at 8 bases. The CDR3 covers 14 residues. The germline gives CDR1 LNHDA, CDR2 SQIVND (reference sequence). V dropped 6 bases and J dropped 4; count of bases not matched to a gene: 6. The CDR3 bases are TGTGCCAGTAGAGACAGGGGAGGTCCAGATACGCAGTATTTT. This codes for CASRDRGGPDTQYF.

CDR3 residues: CSASPGQRYTF. The CDR3 nucleotides are TGCAGTGCTAGTCCAGGGCAGCGCTACACCTTC. The chain links TRBV20-1 to TRBJ1-2; TRBD1 might be the D (5 bases). CDR1 is DFQATT, CDR2 SNEGSKA, per germline (reference sequence). This CDR3 has 11 amino acids. Trimming left V 3 bases short and J 9 bases short, with 11 bases between.

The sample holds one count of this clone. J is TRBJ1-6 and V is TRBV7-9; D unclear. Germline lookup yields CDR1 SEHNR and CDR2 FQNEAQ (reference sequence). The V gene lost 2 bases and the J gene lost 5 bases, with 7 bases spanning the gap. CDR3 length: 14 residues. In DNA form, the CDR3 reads TGTGCCAGCAGCTTAACGGGTAATAATTCACCCCTCCACTTT. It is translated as CASSLTGNNSPLHF.

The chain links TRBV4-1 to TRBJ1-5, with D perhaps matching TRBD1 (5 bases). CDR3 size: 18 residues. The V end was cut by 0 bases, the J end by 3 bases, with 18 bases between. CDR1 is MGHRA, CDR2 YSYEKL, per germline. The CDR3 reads CASSQDFGGRGVNQPQHF. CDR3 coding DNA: TGCGCCAGCAGCCAAGATTTCGGGGGTCGGGGCGTCAATCAGCCCCAGCATTTT.

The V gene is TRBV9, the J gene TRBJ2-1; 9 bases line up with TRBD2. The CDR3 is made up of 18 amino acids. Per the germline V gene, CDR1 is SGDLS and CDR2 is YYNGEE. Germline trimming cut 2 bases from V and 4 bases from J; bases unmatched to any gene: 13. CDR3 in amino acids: CASSVSPVTSGPYNEQFF. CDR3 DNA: TGTGCCAGCAGCGTCAGTCCCGTGACTAGCGGACCGTACAATGAGCAGTTCTTC. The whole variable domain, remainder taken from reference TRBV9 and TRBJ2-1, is DSGVTQTPKHLITATGQRVTLRCSPRSGDLSVYWYQQSLDQGLQFLIQYYNGEERAKGNILERFSAQQFPDLHSELNLSSLELGDSALYFCASSVSPVTSGPYNEQFFGPGTRLTVL.

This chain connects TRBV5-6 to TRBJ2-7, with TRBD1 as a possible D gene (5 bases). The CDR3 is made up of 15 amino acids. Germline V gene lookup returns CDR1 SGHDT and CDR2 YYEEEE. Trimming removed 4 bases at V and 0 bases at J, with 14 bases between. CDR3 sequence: CASSRTTDYSYEQYF. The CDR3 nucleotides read TGTGCCAGCAGCCGAACGACAGATTACTCCTACGAGCAGTACTTC. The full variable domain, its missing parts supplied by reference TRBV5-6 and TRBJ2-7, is DAGVTQSPTHLIKTRGQQVTLRCSPKSGHDTVSWYQQALGQGPQFIFQYYEEEERQRGNFPDRFSGHQFPNYSSELNVNALLLGDSALYLCASSRTTDYSYEQYFGPGTRLTVT.

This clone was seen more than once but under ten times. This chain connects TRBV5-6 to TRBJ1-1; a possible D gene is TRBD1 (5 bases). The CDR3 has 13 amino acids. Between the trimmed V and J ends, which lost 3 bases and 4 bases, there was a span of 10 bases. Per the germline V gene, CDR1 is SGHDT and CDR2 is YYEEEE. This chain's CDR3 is CASSSGGVTEAFF. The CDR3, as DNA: TGTGCCAGCAGCTCCGGAGGGGTCACTGAAGCTTTCTTT.

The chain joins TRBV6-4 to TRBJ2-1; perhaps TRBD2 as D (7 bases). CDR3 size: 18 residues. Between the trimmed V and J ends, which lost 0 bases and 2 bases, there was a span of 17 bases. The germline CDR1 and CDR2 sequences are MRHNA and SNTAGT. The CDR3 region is CASSDSVGGGPPYNEQFF. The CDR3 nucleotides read TGTGCCAGCAGTGACTCCGTTGGGGGGGGGCCCCCCTACAATGAGCAGTTCTTC.

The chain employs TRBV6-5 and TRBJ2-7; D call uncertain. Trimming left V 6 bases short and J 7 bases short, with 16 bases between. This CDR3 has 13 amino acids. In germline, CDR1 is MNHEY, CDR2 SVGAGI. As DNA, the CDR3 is TGTGCCAGCAGCCCTCTCCCGGGTCGAGAGCAGTACTTC. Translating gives CASSPLPGREQYF.

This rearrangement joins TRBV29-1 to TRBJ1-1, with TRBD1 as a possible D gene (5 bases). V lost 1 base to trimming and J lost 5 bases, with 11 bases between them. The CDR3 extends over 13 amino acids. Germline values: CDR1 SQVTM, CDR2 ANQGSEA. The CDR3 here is CSVEVGQGTEAFF. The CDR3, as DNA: TGCAGCGTTGAAGTGGGGCAAGGTACTGAAGCTTTCTTT.

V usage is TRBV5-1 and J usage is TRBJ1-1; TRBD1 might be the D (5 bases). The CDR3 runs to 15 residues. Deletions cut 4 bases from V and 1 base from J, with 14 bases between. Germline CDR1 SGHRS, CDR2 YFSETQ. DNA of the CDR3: TGCGCCAGCAGCACTGGGGGGACCGGGAACACTGAAGCTTTCTTT. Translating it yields CASSTGGTGNTEAFF.

In DNA, the CDR3 is TGTGCCAGCAGTTCTCTTCAGGGTCCCGTACGCGAAAAACTGTTTTTT. Translating gives CASSSLQGPVREKLFF. The rearrangement links TRBV28 to TRBJ1-4, with a tentative D call TRBD1 (5 bases). This CDR3 comprises 16 residues. The germline CDR1 and CDR2 sequences are MDHEN and SYDVKM. Trimming shortened V by 4 bases and J by 8 bases, and 20 bases separated the two germline ends.

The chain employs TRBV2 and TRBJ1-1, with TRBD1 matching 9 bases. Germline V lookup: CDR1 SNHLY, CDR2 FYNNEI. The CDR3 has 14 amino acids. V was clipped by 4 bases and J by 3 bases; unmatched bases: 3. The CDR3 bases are TGTGCCAGCAGTGGACAGGGGGGACACACTGAAGCTTTCTTT. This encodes CASSGQGGHTEAFF.

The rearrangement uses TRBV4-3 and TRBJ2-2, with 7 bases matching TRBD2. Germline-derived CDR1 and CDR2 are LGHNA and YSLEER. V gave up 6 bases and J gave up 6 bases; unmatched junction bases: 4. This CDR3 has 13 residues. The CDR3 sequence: CASRFSGAGELFF. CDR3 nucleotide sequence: TGCGCCAGCAGGTTCAGCGGGGCCGGGGAGCTGTTTTTT.

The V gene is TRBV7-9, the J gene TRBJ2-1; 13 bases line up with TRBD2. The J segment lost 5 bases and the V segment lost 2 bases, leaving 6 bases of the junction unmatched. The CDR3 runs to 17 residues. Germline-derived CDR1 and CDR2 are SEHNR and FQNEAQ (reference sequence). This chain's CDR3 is CASSLRLAGGYNNEQFF. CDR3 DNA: TGTGCCAGCAGCTTAAGACTAGCGGGGGGCTACAACAATGAGCAGTTCTTC.

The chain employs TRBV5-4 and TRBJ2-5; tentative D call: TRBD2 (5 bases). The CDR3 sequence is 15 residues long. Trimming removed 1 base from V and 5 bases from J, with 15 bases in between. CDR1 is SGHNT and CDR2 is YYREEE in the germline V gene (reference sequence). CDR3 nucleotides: TGTGCCAGCAGCTTGTTCGGCACTTCGGGGGAGACCCAGTACTTC. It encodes CASSLFGTSGETQYF.

The CDR3 here is CASSQDRASYNEQFF. The CDR3 nucleotides are TGTGCCAGCAGTCAAGACAGGGCCTCCTACAATGAGCAGTTCTTC. The V gene is TRBV6-5, the J gene TRBJ2-1, with 7 positions matching TRBD1. Germline values: CDR1 MNHEY, CDR2 SVGAGI. There are 15 residues in the CDR3. V lost 5 bases to trimming and J lost 0 bases; unmatched junction nucleotides: 4.

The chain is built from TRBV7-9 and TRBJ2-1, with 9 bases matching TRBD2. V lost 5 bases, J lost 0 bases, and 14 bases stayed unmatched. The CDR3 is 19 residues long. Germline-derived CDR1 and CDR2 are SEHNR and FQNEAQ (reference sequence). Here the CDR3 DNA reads TGTGCCAGCAGCCCGAAGCGTTTTAGCGGGGGAAGCTCCTACAATGAGCAGTTCTTC. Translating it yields CASSPKRFSGGSSYNEQFF.

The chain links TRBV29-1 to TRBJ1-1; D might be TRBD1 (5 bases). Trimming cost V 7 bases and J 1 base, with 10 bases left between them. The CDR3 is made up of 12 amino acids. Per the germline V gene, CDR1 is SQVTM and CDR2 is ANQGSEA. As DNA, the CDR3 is TGCAGCGGCAGGGTCTCGAACACTGAAGCTTTCTTT. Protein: CSGRVSNTEAFF.

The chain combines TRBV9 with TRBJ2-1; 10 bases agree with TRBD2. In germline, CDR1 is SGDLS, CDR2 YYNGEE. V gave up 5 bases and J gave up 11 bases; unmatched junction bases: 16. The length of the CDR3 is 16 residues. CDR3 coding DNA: TGTGCCAGCAGTCAAGCGGGGGGGGCATCTGGGGGTCAGCAGTTCTTC. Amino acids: CASSQAGGASGGQQFF.

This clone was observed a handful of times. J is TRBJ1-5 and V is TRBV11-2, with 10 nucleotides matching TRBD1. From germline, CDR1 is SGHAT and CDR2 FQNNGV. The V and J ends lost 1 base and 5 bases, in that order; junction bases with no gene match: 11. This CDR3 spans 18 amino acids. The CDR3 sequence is CASSLAVGTGVSHQPQHF. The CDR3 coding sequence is TGTGCCAGCAGCTTAGCCGTCGGGACAGGGGTCTCGCATCAGCCCCAGCATTTT.

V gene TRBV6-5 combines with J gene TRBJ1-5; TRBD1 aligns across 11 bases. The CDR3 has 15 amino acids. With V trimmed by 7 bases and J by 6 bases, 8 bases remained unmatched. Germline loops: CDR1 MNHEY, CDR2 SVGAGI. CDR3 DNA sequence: TGTGCCAGCATGAGGACAGGGGGCTGGGGTCAGCCCCAGCATTTT. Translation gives CASMRTGGWGQPQHF.

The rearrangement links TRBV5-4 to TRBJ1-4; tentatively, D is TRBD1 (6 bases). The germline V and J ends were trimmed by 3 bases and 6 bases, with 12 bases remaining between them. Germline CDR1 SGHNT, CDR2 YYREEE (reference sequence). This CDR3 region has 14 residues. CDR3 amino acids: CASSSTGLDEKLFF. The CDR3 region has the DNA TGTGCCAGCAGCTCTACAGGGTTGGATGAAAAACTGTTTTTT.

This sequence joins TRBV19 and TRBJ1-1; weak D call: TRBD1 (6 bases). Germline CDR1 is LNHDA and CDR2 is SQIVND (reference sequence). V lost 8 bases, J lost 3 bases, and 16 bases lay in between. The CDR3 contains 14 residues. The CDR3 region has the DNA TGTGCCAGTCAACAGGGAGGGGGTTACACTGAAGCTTTCTTT. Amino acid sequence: CASQQGGGYTEAFF.

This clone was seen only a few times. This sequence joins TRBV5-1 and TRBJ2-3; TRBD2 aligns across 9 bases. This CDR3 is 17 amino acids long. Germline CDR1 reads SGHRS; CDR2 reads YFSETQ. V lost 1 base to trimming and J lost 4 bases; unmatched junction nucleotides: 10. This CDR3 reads CASSLLGAGGPPDTQYF. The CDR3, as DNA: TGCGCCAGCAGCTTGCTCGGGGCGGGGGGGCCGCCAGATACGCAGTATTTT.

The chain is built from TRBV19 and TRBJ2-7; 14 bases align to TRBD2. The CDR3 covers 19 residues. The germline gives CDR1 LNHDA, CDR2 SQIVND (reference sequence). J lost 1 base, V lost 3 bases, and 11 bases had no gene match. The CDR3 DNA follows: TGTGCCAGTAGTATTTTTTCCGGGACTAGCGGGGGAGTTTCCTACGAGCAGTACTTC. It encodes CASSIFSGTSGGVSYEQYF.

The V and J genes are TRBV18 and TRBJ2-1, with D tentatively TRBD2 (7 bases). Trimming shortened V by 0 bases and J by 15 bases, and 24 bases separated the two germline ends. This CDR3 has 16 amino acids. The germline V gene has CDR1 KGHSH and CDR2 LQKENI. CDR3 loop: CASSPPEGGGDGRRFF. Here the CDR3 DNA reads TGTGCCAGCTCACCACCGGAGGGGGGAGGGGATGGAAGGCGGTTCTTC.